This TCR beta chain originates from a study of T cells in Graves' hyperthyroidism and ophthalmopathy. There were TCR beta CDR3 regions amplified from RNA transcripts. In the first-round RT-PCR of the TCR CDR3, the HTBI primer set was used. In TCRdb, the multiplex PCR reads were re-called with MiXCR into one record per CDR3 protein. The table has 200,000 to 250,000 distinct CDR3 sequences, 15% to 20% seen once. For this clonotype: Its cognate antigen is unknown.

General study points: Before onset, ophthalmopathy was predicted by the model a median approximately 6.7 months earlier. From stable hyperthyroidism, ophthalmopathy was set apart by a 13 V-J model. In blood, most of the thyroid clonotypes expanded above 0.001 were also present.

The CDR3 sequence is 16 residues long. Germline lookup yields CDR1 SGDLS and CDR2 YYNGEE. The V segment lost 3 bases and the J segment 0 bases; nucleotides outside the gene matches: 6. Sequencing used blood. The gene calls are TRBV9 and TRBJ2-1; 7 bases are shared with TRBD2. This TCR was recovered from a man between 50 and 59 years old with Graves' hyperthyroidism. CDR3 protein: CASSALAGRSYNEQFF. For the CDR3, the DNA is TGTGCCAGCAGCGCCTTAGCGGGCCGCTCCTACAATGAGCAGTTCTTC.